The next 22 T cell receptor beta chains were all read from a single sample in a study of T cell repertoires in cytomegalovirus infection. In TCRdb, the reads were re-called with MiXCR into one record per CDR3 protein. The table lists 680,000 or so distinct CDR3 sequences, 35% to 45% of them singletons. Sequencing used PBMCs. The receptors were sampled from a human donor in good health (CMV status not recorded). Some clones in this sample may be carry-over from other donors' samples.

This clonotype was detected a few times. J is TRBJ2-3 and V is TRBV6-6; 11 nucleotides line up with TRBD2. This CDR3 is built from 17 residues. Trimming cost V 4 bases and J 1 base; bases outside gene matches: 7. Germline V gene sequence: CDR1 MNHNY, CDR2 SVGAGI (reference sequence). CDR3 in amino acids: CASSFSGGASGTDTQYF. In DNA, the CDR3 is TGTGCCAGCAGTTTTAGCGGGGGGGCCTCTGGCACAGATACGCAGTATTTT.

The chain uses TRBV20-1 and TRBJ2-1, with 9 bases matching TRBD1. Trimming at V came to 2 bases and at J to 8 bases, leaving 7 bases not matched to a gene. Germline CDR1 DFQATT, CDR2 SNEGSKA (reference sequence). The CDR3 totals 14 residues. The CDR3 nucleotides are TGCAGTGCTAGACCGGGACAGGGTACGGATGAGCAGTTCTTC. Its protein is CSARPGQGTDEQFF.

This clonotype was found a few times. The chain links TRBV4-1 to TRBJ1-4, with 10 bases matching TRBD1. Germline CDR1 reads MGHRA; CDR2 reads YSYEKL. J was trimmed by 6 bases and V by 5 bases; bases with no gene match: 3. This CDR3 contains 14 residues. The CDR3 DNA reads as TGCGCCAGCAGCGGACAGGGGGGGGATGAAAAACTGTTTTTT. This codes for CASSGQGGDEKLFF.

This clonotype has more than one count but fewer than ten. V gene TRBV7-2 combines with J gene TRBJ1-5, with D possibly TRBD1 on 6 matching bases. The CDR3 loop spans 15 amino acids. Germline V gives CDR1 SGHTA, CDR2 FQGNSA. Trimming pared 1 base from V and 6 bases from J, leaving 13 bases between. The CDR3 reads CASSLVRGATQPQHF. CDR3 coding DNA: TGTGCCAGCAGCTTAGTCCGGGGGGCCACTCAGCCCCAGCATTTT.

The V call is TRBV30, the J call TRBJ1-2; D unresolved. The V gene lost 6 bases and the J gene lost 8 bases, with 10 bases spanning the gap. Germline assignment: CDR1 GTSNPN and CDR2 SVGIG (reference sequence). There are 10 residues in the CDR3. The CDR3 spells CACFSGGYTF. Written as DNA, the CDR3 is TGTGCCTGTTTCTCGGGGGGCTACACCTTC.

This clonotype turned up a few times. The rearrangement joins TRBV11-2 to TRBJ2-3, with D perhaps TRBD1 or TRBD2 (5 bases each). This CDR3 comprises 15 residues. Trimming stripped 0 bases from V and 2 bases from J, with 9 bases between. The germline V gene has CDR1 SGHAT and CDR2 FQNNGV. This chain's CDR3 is CASSLDGTATDTQYF. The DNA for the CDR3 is TGTGCCAGCAGCTTAGACGGGACGGCCACAGATACGCAGTATTTT.

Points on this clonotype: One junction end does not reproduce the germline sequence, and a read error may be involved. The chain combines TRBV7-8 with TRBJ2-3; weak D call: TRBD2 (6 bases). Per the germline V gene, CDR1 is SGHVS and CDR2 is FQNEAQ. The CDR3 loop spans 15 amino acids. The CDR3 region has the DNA TGTACCAGCAGCCCCTGGACTATACTCAAAGATACGCATTATTTT. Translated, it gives CTSSPWTILKDTHYF.

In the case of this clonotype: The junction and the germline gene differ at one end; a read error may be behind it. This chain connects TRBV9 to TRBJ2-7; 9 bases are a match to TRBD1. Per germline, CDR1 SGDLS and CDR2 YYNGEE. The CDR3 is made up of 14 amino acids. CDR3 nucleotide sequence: TGTGCCAGCAGCACCCGGGACAGGGAATACGAGCAGTACTTT. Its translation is CASSTRDREYEQYF.

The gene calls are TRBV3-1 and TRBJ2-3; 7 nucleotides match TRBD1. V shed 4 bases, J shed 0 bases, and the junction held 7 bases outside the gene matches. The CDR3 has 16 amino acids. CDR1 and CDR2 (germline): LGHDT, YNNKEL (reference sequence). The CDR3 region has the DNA TGTGCCAGCAGCCCGTATAGGACAGGTAGCACAGATACGCAGTATTTT. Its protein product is CASSPYRTGSTDTQYF.

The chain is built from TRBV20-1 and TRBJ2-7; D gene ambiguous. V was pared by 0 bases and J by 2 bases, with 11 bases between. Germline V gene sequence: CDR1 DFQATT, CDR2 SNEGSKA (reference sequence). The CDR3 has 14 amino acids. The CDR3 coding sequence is TGCAGTGCTAGAGACCGGTTGAATGCCTACGAGCAGTACTTC. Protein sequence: CSARDRLNAYEQYF.

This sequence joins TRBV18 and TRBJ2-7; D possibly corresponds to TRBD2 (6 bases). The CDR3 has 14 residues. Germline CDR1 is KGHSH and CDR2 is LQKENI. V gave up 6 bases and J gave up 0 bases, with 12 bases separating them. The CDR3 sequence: CASSPGVGSYEQYF. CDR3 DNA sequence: TGTGCCAGCTCTCCGGGAGTAGGCTCCTACGAGCAGTACTTC.

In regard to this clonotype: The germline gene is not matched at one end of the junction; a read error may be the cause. The CDR3 reads CANSDPLSSSTDTQYF. DNA for the CDR3: TGTGCCAACAGTGATCCCCTCTCTTCGAGCACAGATACGCAGTATTTT. This chain joins TRBV25-1 and TRBJ2-3; no definite D call. The CDR3 covers 16 residues. Germline V gene data show CDR1 as MGHDK and CDR2 as SYGVNS. The whole variable domain, filled in from reference TRBV25-1 and TRBJ2-3, reads EADIYQTPRYLVIGTGKKITLECSQTMGHDKMYWYQQDPGMELHLIHYSYGVNSTEKGDLSSESTVSRIRTEHFPLTLESARPSHTSQYLCANSDPLSSSTDTQYFGPGTRLTVL.

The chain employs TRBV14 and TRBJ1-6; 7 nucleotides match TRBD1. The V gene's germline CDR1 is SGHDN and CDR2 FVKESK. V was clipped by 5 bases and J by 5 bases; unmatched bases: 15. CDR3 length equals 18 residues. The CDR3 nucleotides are TGTGCCAGCAGCGTATACAGGGGCCGTGTTGGGAATAATTCACCCCTCCACTTT. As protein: CASSVYRGRVGNNSPLHF.

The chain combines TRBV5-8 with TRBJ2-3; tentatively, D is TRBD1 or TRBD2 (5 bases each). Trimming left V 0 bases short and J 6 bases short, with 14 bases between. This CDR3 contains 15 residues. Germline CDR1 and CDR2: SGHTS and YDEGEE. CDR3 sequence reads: CASSLEIGDRDTQYF. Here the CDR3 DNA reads TGTGCCAGCAGCTTGGAAATAGGGGACCGGGATACGCAGTATTTT.

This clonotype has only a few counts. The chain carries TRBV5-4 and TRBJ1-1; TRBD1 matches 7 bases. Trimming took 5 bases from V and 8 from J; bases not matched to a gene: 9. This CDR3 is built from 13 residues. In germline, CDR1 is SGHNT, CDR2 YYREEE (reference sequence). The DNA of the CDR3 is TGTGCCAGCAGTTTCGACAGGGACGACGAAGCTTTCTTT. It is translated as CASSFDRDDEAFF.

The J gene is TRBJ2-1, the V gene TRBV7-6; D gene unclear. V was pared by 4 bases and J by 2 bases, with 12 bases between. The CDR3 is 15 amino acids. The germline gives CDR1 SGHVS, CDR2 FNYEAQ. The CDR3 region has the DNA TGTGCCAGCAGCTCCCGACACCACCCCTACAATGAGCAGTTCTTC. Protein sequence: CASSSRHHPYNEQFF. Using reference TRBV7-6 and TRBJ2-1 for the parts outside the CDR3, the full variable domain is GAGVSQSPRYKVTKRGQDVALRCDPISGHVSLYWYRQALGQGPEFLTYFNYEAQQDKSGLPNDRFSAERPEGSISTLTIQRTEQRDSAMYRCASSSRHHPYNEQFFGPGTRLTVL.

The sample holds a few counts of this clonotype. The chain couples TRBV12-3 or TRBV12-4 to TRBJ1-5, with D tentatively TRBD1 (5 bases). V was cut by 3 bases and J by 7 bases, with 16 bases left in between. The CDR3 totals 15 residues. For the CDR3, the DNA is TGTGCCAGCAGTTTGAGAGGGGTACCTCCCCAGCCCCAGCATTTT. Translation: CASSLRGVPPQPQHF.

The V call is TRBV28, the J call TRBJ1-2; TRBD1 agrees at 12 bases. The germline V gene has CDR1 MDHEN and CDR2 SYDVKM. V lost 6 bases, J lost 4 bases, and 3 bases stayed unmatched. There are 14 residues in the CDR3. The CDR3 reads CASRGQGASYGYTF. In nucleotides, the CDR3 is TGTGCCAGCAGGGGACAGGGGGCGAGCTATGGCTACACCTTC.

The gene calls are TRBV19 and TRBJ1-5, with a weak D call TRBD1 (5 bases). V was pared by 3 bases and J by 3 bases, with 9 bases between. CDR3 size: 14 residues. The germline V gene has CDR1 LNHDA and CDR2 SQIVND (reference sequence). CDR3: CASSMQGVNQPQHF. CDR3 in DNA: TGTGCCAGTAGTATGCAGGGCGTCAATCAGCCCCAGCATTTT.

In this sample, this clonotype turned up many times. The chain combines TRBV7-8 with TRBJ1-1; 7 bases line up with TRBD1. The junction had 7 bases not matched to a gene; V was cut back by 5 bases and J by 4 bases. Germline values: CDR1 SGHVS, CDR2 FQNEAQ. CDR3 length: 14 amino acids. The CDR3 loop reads CASSTNRGGTEAFF. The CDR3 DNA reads TGTGCCAGCAGCACAAACAGGGGAGGCACTGAAGCTTTCTTT. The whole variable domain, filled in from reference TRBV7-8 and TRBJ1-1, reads GAGVSQSPRYKVAKRGQDVALRCDPISGHVSLFWYQQALGQGPEFLTYFQNEAQLDKSGLPSDRFFAERPEGSVSTLKIQRTQQEDSAVYLCASSTNRGGTEAFFGQGTRLTVV.

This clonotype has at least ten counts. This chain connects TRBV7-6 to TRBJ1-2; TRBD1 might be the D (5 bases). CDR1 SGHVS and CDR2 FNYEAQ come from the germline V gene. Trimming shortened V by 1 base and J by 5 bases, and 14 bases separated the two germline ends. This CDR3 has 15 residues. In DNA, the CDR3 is TGTGCCAGCAGCTTAGAGTCAGGGTCAACTTATGGCTACACCTTC. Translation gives CASSLESGSTYGYTF.

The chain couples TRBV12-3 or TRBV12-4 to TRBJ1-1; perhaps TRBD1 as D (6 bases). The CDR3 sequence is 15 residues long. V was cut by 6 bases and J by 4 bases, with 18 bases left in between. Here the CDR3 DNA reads TGTGCCAGCAGCTTAACCTTTACAGGGAGCACTGAAGCTTTCTTT. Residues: CASSLTFTGSTEAFF.